The rows below give T cell receptor beta chains drawn from one sample of a study of T cell responses to AZD1222 COVID-19 vaccine. Assay: immunoSEQ multiplex PCR; the TCRdb copy retains only in-frame clones and omits some. The sample has about 94,000 clones, around 90% seen once; the top ten hold approximately 9.1%. The sample was peripheral blood, taken on day 0 of AZD1222 vaccination. The receptor source for this set is an adult in good health. The CDR3 runs from the conserved cysteine through the conserved F or W. The D gene is left open where the match is weak. Size values are once, few and many counts, or a class for expanded clones, and some rows have none.

v_gene,j_gene,abundance,d_gene,CDR3nt,CDR3aa
TRBV27,TRBJ1-6,-,TRBD1,TGTGCCAGCAAACCAGACAGGGGTAATTCACCCCTCCACTTT,CASKPDRGNSPLHF
TRBV19,TRBJ1-2,-,-,TGTGCCAGTAGTATCCCGCGCCGGGAGGGCTACACCTTC,CASSIPRREGYTF
TRBV11-3,TRBJ1-6,once,-,TGTGCCAGCAGCCGCGGGGGACAAGGGAATTCACCCCTCCACTTT,CASSRGGQGNSPLHF
TRBV1,TRBJ2-7,-,-,TGCACCAGCAGCGCAAGTCCAGGGACTAGGATCCGCGTTGAGTACTTC,CTSSASPGTRIRVEYF
TRBV11-2,TRBJ2-1,few,-,TGTGCCAGCAGCGCGACATCCTACAATGAGCAGTTCTTC,CASSATSYNEQFF
TRBV12-3/TRBV12-4,TRBJ1-2,-,TRBD1,TGTGCCACAAGGGGGCCCGGCTACACCTTC,CATRGPGYTF
TRBV15,TRBJ2-5,-,-,TGTGCCACCAGCAGAGATCGGAGGGGTCAGTACTTC,CATSRDRRGQYF
TRBV2,TRBJ1-2,-,-,TGTGCCAGCAGTGGTTACGGACCAGAACTCTTC,CASSGYGPELF
TRBV15,TRBJ2-7,-,-,TGTGCCACCAGCAGAGATCAAGGGCTCTACGAGCAGTACTTC,CATSRDQGLYEQYF
TRBV7-3,TRBJ2-7,once,TRBD2,TGTGCCAGCAGGGCTAGCGGGGGCTACGAGCAGTACTTC,CASRASGGYEQYF
TRBV18,TRBJ1-6,-,-,TGTGCCAGCTCACCACGGCTCCCTAGTTCTAATTCACCCCTCCACTTT,CASSPRLPSSNSPLHF